These 14 T cell receptor beta chains came from one sample sequenced in a study of T cell repertoires in cytomegalovirus infection. TCRdb analysed the reads with MiXCR anew, one entry per CDR3 protein. The sample includes roughly 320,000 distinct CDR3 sequences, around 9.1% of them seen just once. Material for sequencing was PBMCs. The receptors were gathered from a human donor in good health (CMV status not recorded). Some clones in this sample may be carry-over from other donors' samples.

This clonotype was counted at least ten times. The chain employs TRBV19 and TRBJ2-7; D may be TRBD2 (5 bases). Germline CDR1 and CDR2: LNHDA and SQIVND (reference sequence). This CDR3 contains 13 residues. V lost 9 bases to trimming and J lost 5 bases, with 17 bases between them. For the CDR3, the DNA is TGTGCCAGCACTAGAGACGGCCTTAACGAGCAGTACTTC. Residues: CASTRDGLNEQYF.

This clonotype was counted only a few times. The DNA for the CDR3 is TGTGCCAGCAGTGCGTCAGCTAGGACAGGGGTACTTTCAGCTTTCTTT. Protein sequence: CASSASARTGVLSAFF. The chain couples TRBV25-1 to TRBJ1-1; 9 positions agree with TRBD1. Germline V gene data show CDR1 as MGHDK and CDR2 as SYGVNS. The CDR3 runs to 16 residues. V shed 4 bases, J shed 10 bases, and the junction held 16 bases outside the gene matches.

The chain recombines TRBV5-4 with TRBJ2-3; 12 bases match TRBD2. The CDR3 consists of 16 residues. V dropped 4 bases and J dropped 5; count of bases not matched to a gene: 8. Germline V CDR1 and CDR2: SGHNT, YYREEE (reference sequence). DNA of the CDR3: TGTGCCAGCAGCACCGGGACTAGCGGGCGAGGAGATACGCAGTATTTT. Its translation is CASSTGTSGRGDTQYF.

This clonotype appeared many times. Germline is not matched at one junction end, which may reflect a read error. The rearrangement uses TRBV7-2 and TRBJ2-3; 8 bases are a match to TRBD2. This CDR3 region has 12 residues. The germline V gene encodes CDR1 SGHTA and CDR2 FQGNSA. The CDR3 nucleotides are TGTGCCAGCAGCACCACGGGGGGGGGCACGAATTTT. This codes for CASSTTGGGTNF.

The chain uses TRBV20-1 and TRBJ2-1, with 7 bases fitting TRBD1. The CDR3 consists of 14 residues. V dropped 1 base and J dropped 8; count of bases not matched to a gene: 8. The germline V gene encodes CDR1 DFQATT and CDR2 SNEGSKA (reference sequence). CDR3: CSARGGIGGYEQFF. CDR3 bases: TGCAGTGCTAGAGGGGGAATAGGGGGCTATGAGCAGTTCTTC.

This clonotype was seen repeatedly, ten times or more. The chain carries TRBV6-2 or TRBV6-3 and TRBJ1-2; 8 nucleotides agree with TRBD1. This CDR3 is built from 15 residues. J lost 3 bases, V lost 5 bases, and 8 bases had no gene match. Germline V gives CDR1 MNHEY, CDR2 SVGEGT. The CDR3 DNA is TGTGCCAGCAGTACCGACAGGGGACTTTACTATGGCTACACCTTC. Translating gives CASSTDRGLYYGYTF.

This clonotype was found a few times. The chain couples TRBV23-1 to TRBJ2-7; D call uncertain. TRBV23-1 is sorted into the ORF group, with uncertain function. CDR3 size: 14 residues. The V end was cut by 4 bases, the J end by 3 bases, with 13 bases between. As DNA, the CDR3 is TGCGCCAGCAGTCTCCCCCCGGGCCACTACGAGCAGTACGTC. Encoded protein: CASSLPPGHYEQYV.

The chain recombines TRBV10-3 with TRBJ2-1, with TRBD2 identical over 11 bases. The CDR3 spans 18 residues. In germline, CDR1 is ENHRY, CDR2 SYGVKD. The junction had 8 bases not matched to a gene; V was cut back by 4 bases and J by 0 bases. The CDR3 DNA is TGTGCCATCAGTGGACTAGCGGGGTCTCAAAACTCCTACAATGAGCAGTTCTTC. It codes for CAISGLAGSQNSYNEQFF.

This clonotype has ten or more counts. V gene TRBV5-5 combines with J gene TRBJ2-1; 9 nucleotides agree with TRBD2. Per germline, CDR1 SGHKS and CDR2 YYEKEE (reference sequence). The CDR3 spans 14 residues. The V segment lost 4 bases and the J segment 7 bases; nucleotides outside the gene matches: 6. CDR3 residues: CASSHGGGGNEQFF. In nucleotides, the CDR3 is TGTGCCAGCAGCCACGGCGGGGGGGGAAATGAGCAGTTCTTC. Variable domain in full (rest from reference TRBV5-5 and TRBJ2-1): DAGVTQSPTHLIKTRGQQVTLRCSPISGHKSVSWYQQVLGQGPQFIFQYYEKEERGRGNFPDRFSARQFPNYSSELNVNALLLGDSALYLCASSHGGGGNEQFFGPGTRLTVL.

Ten or more counts support this clonotype. V is TRBV10-3 and J is TRBJ1-1, with unresolved D. The CDR3 consists of 15 residues. V was trimmed by 4 bases and J by 0 bases, leaving 12 bases between them. Germline V gene data show CDR1 as ENHRY and CDR2 as SYGVKD. The CDR3 region is CAISVDRRLNTEAFF. CDR3 DNA: TGTGCCATCAGTGTCGACCGTCGTCTGAACACTGAAGCTTTCTTT.

With respect to this clonotype: Possible read error: a much larger clone is one base away. The J gene is TRBJ1-2, the V gene TRBV20-1; D remains unclear. This CDR3 region has 14 residues. Trimming shortened V by 1 base and J by 6 bases, and 15 bases separated the two germline ends. The V gene's germline CDR1 is DFQATT and CDR2 SNEGSKA (reference sequence). This CDR3 reads CSARGGRWSDGYTF. In nucleotides, the CDR3 is TGCAGTGCTAGAGGAGGCCGGTGGAGCGATGGCTACACCTTC.

Many counts were recorded for this clonotype. In nucleotides, the CDR3 is TGTGCCATCAGCCAACAGGGTATCAATCAGCCCCAGCATTTT. Its translation: CAISQQGINQPQHF. The rearrangement joins TRBV10-3 to TRBJ1-5, with D perhaps matching TRBD1 (6 bases). The germline V gene encodes CDR1 ENHRY and CDR2 SYGVKD. The CDR3 has 14 residues. V lost 6 bases to trimming and J lost 3 bases, with 12 bases between them.

The genes are TRBV28 and TRBJ2-1; 10 nucleotides agree with TRBD2. The ends lost 5 bases at V and 4 bases at J; junction bases unmatched: 11. This CDR3 is 17 amino acids long. Germline CDR1 and CDR2: MDHEN and SYDVKM. The CDR3 loop is CASSRISGGEWYNEQFF. The CDR3 nucleotides are TGTGCCAGCAGTCGGATAAGCGGGGGGGAGTGGTACAATGAGCAGTTCTTC. Complete variable domain (other parts from reference TRBV28 and TRBJ2-1): DVKVTQSSRYLVKRTGEKVFLECVQDMDHENMFWYRQDPGLGLRLIYFSYDVKMKEKGDIPEGYSVSREKKERFSLILESASTNQTSMYLCASSRISGGEWYNEQFFGPGTRLTVL.

The table lists this clonotype with many counts. This chain connects TRBV28 to TRBJ2-7; 8 positions agree with TRBD1. CDR1 and CDR2 (germline): MDHEN, SYDVKM. The ends lost 10 bases at V and 4 bases at J; junction bases unmatched: 3. The CDR3 runs 11 residues. Here the CDR3 reads CATRTGYEQYV. The CDR3 DNA follows: TGTGCCACGCGGACAGGGTACGAGCAGTACGTC.